These T cell receptor beta chains were read from a single sample in a study of OX40 agonist ivuxolimab in advanced cancers. Sequencing was performed with immunoSEQ multiplex PCR; in TCRdb, only in-frame clones are kept and a portion is missing. The sample gives 30,000 to 35,000 clones, 65% to 85% of which show up once; 20% to 25% is in the top ten. The sample consisted of CD4+ or CD8+ T cells sorted from blood, taken in a trial of the OX40 agonist ivuxolimab. The receptors were sampled from an adult with an advanced solid tumor such as melanoma, head and neck, liver or kidney cancer. The CDR3 runs from the conserved cysteine through the conserved F or W. The D gene is left open where the match is weak. Clone size is given for some rows only: seen once, a few or many times, or a class if the clone is expanded.

many	TRBJ1-2	TRBV29-1	TRBD1	TGCAGCGTTCTAGGACAGGACTATGGCTACACCTTC	CSVLGQDYGYTF
few	TRBJ1-1	TRBV4-1	TRBD1	TGCGCCAGCAGCCAAGATCCCCGACAGGGGGACACTGAAGCTTTCTTT	CASSQDPRQGDTEAFF
.	TRBJ2-2	TRBV13	.	TGTGCCAGCAGCTTTAATAGCGGAAGGAACACCGGGGAGCTGTTTTTT	CASSFNSGRNTGELFF
.	TRBJ2-1	TRBV19	TRBD2	TGTGCCAGTAACCCAGAGGGAGGGATTCATGAGCAGTTCTTC	CASNPEGGIHEQFF
.	TRBJ1-6	TRBV7-9	TRBD1	TGTGCCAGCAGCTCGGGACAGGGGAATCCACCCCTCCACTTT	CASSSGQGNPPLHF
.	TRBJ1-1	TRBV11-2	.	TGTGCCAGCAGCTTTAACGCGAACACTGAAGCTTTCTTT	CASSFNANTEAFF
.	TRBJ1-5	TRBV28	.	TGTGCCAGCAGTTCTATCCGCCAGGTTAATCAGCCCCAGCATTTT	CASSSIRQVNQPQHF
.	TRBJ2-5	TRBV5-1	TRBD1	TGCGCCAGCAGCTGGACAGGGGGTGAACAAGAGACCCAGTACTTC	CASSWTGGEQETQYF
.	TRBJ2-1	TRBV29-1	TRBD2	TGCAGCGTTGTTAGCGGGAGCCTTGGTAACAATGAGCAGTTCTTC	CSVVSGSLGNNEQFF
.	TRBJ1-1	TRBV7-8	.	TGTGCCAGCAGCTCCGCGATCCGAAGGGAAGCTTTCTTT	CASSSAIRREAFF
few	TRBJ2-7	TRBV2	.	TGTGCCACCAAAGGGTGGGACTACGAGCAGTACTTC	CATKGWDYEQYF
.	TRBJ2-1	TRBV28	TRBD2	TGTGCCAGCAGTTTTTCGGGGCTAGCGGGAGTTTTGGCGCAGTTCTTC	CASSFSGLAGVLAQFF
.	TRBJ1-2	TRBV7-6	TRBD1	TGTGCCAGCAGCCTAGGACAGGGGGAAAGCTATGGCTACACCTTC	CASSLGQGESYGYTF